The 17 T cell receptor beta chains below come from one sample, sequenced in a study of cytomegalovirus exposure and HLA in healthy donors. PCR employed 60 Vbeta and 13 Jbeta primers. Profiling relied on immunoSEQ multiplex PCR, and the TCRdb table lists in-frame clones only, not all of them. The top ten hold roughly 2.5% of the sample, which has about 110,000 clones, 74% seen once. The specimen was PBMCs. These receptor sequences come from a man aged 50 to 60 in good health and CMV-seropositive.

The chain carries TRBV5-1 and TRBJ1-5, with D unresolved. This CDR3 contains 15 residues. Germline V gene sequence: CDR1 SGHRS, CDR2 YFSETQ. Between the trimmed V and J ends, which lost 0 bases and 7 bases, there was a span of 14 bases. The CDR3, as DNA: TGCGCCAGCAGCTTGGACCCCAACGGAGGGCAGCCCCAGCATTTT. Its protein product is CASSLDPNGGQPQHF.

This clone was detected only once. The chain has TRBV10-3 and TRBJ2-2, with 8 bases that match TRBD2. Trimming at V came to 5 bases and at J to 1 base, leaving 6 bases not matched to a gene. The CDR3 spans 16 residues. Germline assignment: CDR1 ENHRY and CDR2 SYGVKD. The CDR3, as DNA: TGTGCCATCAGTTTCCCCACTAGCGGGAACACCGGGGAGCTGTTTTTT. This codes for CAISFPTSGNTGELFF.

The chain employs TRBV5-1 and TRBJ2-7; D ambiguous. Germline values: CDR1 SGHRS, CDR2 YFSETQ. V was trimmed by 0 bases and J by 0 bases, leaving 7 bases between them. The CDR3 length is 14 residues. As DNA, the CDR3 is TGCGCCAGCAGCTTGGATGGCCTCTCCTACGAGCAGTACTTC. Translated: CASSLDGLSYEQYF.

The chain recombines TRBV4-1 with TRBJ2-1; 8 nucleotides line up with TRBD1. The CDR3 is 15 amino acids. With V trimmed by 5 bases and J by 3 bases, 6 bases remained unmatched. The germline CDR1 and CDR2 sequences are MGHRA and YSYEKL. The CDR3 region is CASSFQGALYNEQFF. The CDR3 DNA follows: TGCGCCAGCAGCTTTCAGGGGGCTCTCTACAATGAGCAGTTCTTC.

The chain has TRBV19 and TRBJ2-2, with TRBD1 matching 8 bases. The J segment lost 1 base and the V segment lost 5 bases, leaving 3 bases of the junction unmatched. CDR1 and CDR2 (germline): LNHDA, SQIVND (reference sequence). The CDR3 is 15 residues long. The CDR3 nucleotides are TGTGCCAGTAGTCTTGGGACAGGGAACACCGGGGAGCTGTTTTTT. Amino acid sequence: CASSLGTGNTGELFF.

This clone was found once. The rearrangement links TRBV2 to TRBJ2-5; TRBD2 aligns across 11 bases. The CDR3 has 16 amino acids. Germline CDR1 is SNHLY and CDR2 is FYNNEI. V lost 2 bases and J lost 6; bases outside the gene matches: 8. The CDR3 sequence: CASSEYGLAGGKTQYF. CDR3 DNA: TGTGCCAGCAGTGAATACGGGCTAGCGGGAGGAAAGACCCAGTACTTC.

The chain employs TRBV7-2 and TRBJ1-1, with D perhaps matching TRBD1 (5 bases). CDR3 length equals 15 residues. V was clipped by 1 base and J by 0 bases, with 9 bases between them. Germline CDR1 is SGHTA and CDR2 is FQGNSA. CDR3: CASSLGGGMNTEAFF. In DNA, the CDR3 is TGTGCCAGCAGCTTAGGGGGGGGGATGAACACTGAAGCTTTCTTT.

The chain is built from TRBV9 and TRBJ1-3; TRBD1 aligns across 7 bases. V gave up 4 bases and J gave up 3 bases; unmatched junction bases: 7. The length of the CDR3 is 15 residues. Germline CDR1 is SGDLS and CDR2 is YYNGEE. CDR3 residues: CASSPGDRFGNTIYF. The CDR3 DNA follows: TGTGCCAGCAGCCCGGGGGACAGATTTGGAAACACCATATATTTT.

This chain's CDR3 is CASSLGLFTDTQYF. The DNA for the CDR3 is TGTGCCAGTAGTCTTGGACTTTTCACAGATACGCAGTATTTT. The gene calls are TRBV19 and TRBJ2-3, with a weak D call TRBD2 (5 bases). The germline V and J ends were trimmed by 5 bases and 2 bases, with 11 bases remaining between them. This CDR3 has 14 residues. The germline CDR1 and CDR2 sequences are LNHDA and SQIVND (reference sequence).

The chain is built from TRBV19 and TRBJ1-2, with a weak D call TRBD1 (6 bases). This CDR3 spans 14 amino acids. V was pared by 5 bases and J by 4 bases, with 14 bases between. Germline V lookup: CDR1 LNHDA, CDR2 SQIVND (reference sequence). CDR3 protein: CASSLRGQGYGYTF. The CDR3, as DNA: TGTGCCAGTAGTTTGAGGGGACAAGGCTATGGCTACACCTTC. Full variable domain (outside the CDR3, taken from reference TRBV19 and TRBJ1-2): DGGITQSPKYLFRKEGQNVTLSCEQNLNHDAMYWYRQDPGQGLRLIYYSQIVNDFQKGDIAEGYSVSREKKESFPLTVTSAQKNPTAFYLCASSLRGQGYGYTFGSGTRLTVV.

This clone appeared a few times. The V gene is TRBV5-1, the J gene TRBJ2-7, with TRBD1 matching 7 bases. The CDR3 runs 15 residues. Trimming at V came to 0 bases and at J to 5 bases, leaving 8 bases not matched to a gene. Germline V gene lookup returns CDR1 SGHRS and CDR2 YFSETQ. CDR3 amino acids: CASSLAKGAIHEQYF. DNA for the CDR3: TGCGCCAGCAGCTTGGCCAAGGGGGCTATTCACGAGCAGTACTTC.

The table lists this clone with a count of one. This rearrangement joins TRBV6-6 to TRBJ1-1, with 11 bases matching TRBD1. The CDR3 has 16 residues. J was trimmed by 0 bases and V by 5 bases; bases with no gene match: 5. Germline V gene lookup returns CDR1 MNHNY and CDR2 SVGAGI (reference sequence). The CDR3 spells CASSGGQGDMNTEAFF. The CDR3 bases are TGTGCCAGCAGTGGGGGACAGGGGGACATGAACACTGAAGCTTTCTTT.

The chain links TRBV15 to TRBJ2-1, with 7 bases lining up with TRBD1. Losses at the gene ends were 3 bases for V and 4 bases for J; bases not matched to a gene: 6. Looked up from germline, CDR1 is LNHNV and CDR2 is YYDKDF (reference sequence). This CDR3 is 15 amino acids long. The CDR3: CATSRGQTSYNEQFF. The CDR3 nucleotides read TGTGCCACCAGCAGGGGACAGACAAGTTACAATGAGCAGTTCTTC. Drawing the rest from reference TRBV15 and TRBJ2-1, the complete variable domain is DAMVIQNPRYQVTQFGKPVTLSCSQTLNHNVMYWYQQKSSQAPKLLFHYYDKDFNNEADTPDNFQSRRPNTSFCFLDIRSPGLGDTAMYLCATSRGQTSYNEQFFGPGTRLTVL.

This rearrangement joins TRBV19 to TRBJ1-3; no clear D. This CDR3 spans 15 amino acids. Trimming took 6 bases from V and 4 from J, leaving 16 bases between them. From germline, CDR1 is LNHDA and CDR2 SQIVND (reference sequence). The CDR3 bases are TGTGCCAGTAGGCGGAGGCCCCCTGAAGGAAACACCATATATTTT. It specifies CASRRRPPEGNTIYF.

Written as DNA, the CDR3 is TGTGCCAGCTGGAGGAACACAGATACGCAGTATTTT. As protein: CASWRNTDTQYF. The chain joins TRBV27 to TRBJ2-3; D perhaps matches TRBD2 (5 bases). Germline V gene sequence: CDR1 MNHEY, CDR2 SMNVEV (reference sequence). V was trimmed by 8 bases and J by 2 bases, leaving 8 bases between them. The length of the CDR3 is 12 residues.

This clone showed up just once. The genes are TRBV6-1 and TRBJ2-7; D not resolved. Germline V lookup: CDR1 MNHNS, CDR2 SASEGT. This CDR3 comprises 15 residues. Trimming pared 2 bases from V and 3 bases from J, leaving 14 bases between. In DNA form, the CDR3 reads TGTGCCAGCAGTGAATACCCGGTCGCCAACTACGAGCAGTACTTC. Translation gives CASSEYPVANYEQYF.

The V call is TRBV11-2, the J call TRBJ2-1; no definite D call. V lost 8 bases and J lost 4, with 15 bases in between. The CDR3 contains 14 residues. Looked up from germline, CDR1 is SGHAT and CDR2 is FQNNGV. The CDR3 DNA reads TGTGCCAGCGGAAGCGCCATCTTTTACAATGAGCAGTTCTTC. This gives the protein CASGSAIFYNEQFF.